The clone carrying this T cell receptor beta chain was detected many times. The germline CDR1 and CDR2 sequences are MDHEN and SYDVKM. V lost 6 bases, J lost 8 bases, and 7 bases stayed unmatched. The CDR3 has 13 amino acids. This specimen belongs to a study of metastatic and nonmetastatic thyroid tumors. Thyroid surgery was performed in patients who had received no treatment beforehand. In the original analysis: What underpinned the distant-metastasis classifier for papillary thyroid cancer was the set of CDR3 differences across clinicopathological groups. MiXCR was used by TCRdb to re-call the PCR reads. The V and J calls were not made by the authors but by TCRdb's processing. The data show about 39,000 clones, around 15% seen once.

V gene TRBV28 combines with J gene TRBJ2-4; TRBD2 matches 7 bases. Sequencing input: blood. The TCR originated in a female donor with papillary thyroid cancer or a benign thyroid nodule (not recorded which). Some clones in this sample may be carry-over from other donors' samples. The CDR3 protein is CASSWEGKDIQYF. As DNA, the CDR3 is TGTGCCAGCAGCTGGGAGGGTAAGGACATTCAGTACTTC.